The rows below give T cell receptor beta chains drawn from one sample of a study of post-analysis software for immune sequencing data. Each CDR3 protein is one row after TCRdb ran MiXCR on the PCR reads. The sample carries hundreds of thousands of distinct CDR3 sequences, roughly 47% recorded once. Sequences were obtained from blood. These receptors all come from a girl aged 5 to 17 with multiple sclerosis. The CDR3 runs from the conserved cysteine through the conserved F or W. Each record gives: D gene, V gene, CDR3 protein. D genes are given only for firm matches.

D: -
V: TRBV5-6
CDR3: CASSLGSGGSTEAFF

D: -
V: TRBV12-3/TRBV12-4
CDR3: CASSVGRNIQYF

D: -
V: TRBV20-1
CDR3: CSALTGTSGYTF

D: -
V: TRBV10-3
CDR3: CAIIRGQPEQYF

D: TRBD1
V: TRBV4-1
CDR3: CASSQRTGALTNYGYTF

D: TRBD1
V: TRBV5-1
CDR3: CASSPGTGGFGETQYF

D: -
V: TRBV6-5
CDR3: CAVHRAIGDYGYTF

D: -
V: TRBV6-5
CDR3: CASSYVQGSDTQYF

D: TRBD1
V: TRBV12-3/TRBV12-4
CDR3: CASSDRAHEQFF

D: -
V: TRBV7-9
CDR3: CASSGGASSYEQYF

D: TRBD2
V: TRBV20-1
CDR3: CSARDEAGGYTQYF